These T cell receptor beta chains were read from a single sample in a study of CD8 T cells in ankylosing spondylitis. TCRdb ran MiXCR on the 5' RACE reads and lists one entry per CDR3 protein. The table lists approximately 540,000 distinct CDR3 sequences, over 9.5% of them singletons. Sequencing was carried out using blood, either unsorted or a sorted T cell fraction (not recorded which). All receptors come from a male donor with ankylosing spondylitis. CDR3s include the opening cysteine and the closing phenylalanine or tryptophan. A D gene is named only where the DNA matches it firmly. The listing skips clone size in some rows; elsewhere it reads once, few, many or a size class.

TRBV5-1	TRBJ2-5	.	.	CASSAVTGRVVDRETQYF	TGCGCCAGCAGCGCAGTGACAGGCCGGGTGGTTGACAGAGAGACCCAGTACTTC
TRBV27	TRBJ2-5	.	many	CASSLRPGQETQYF	TGTGCCAGCAGTTTACGGCCGGGGCAAGAGACCCAGTACTTC
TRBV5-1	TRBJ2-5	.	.	CASSAGTEQETQYF	TGCGCCAGCAGCGCGGGAACGGAACAAGAGACCCAGTACTTC
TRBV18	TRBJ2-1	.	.	CASSPTLDKGNEQFF	TGTGCCAGCTCACCAACTTTGGATAAGGGAAATGAGCAGTTCTTC
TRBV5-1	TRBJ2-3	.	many	CASSLTGDTQYF	TGCGCCAGCAGCCTAACCGGGGATACGCAGTATTTT
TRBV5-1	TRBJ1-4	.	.	CASSLVSAATNEKLFF	TGCGCCAGCAGCTTGGTGTCGGCAGCAACTAATGAAAAACTGTTTTTT
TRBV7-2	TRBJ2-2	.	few	CASSPTGGTYTGELFF	TGTGCCAGCAGCCCCACAGGCGGGACTTACACCGGGGAGCTGTTTTTT
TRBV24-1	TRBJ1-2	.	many	CATSSTKDGPGYTF	TGTGCCACCAGTTCTACAAAGGACGGTCCGGGCTACACCTTC
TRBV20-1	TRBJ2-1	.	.	CSARGRLGNEQFF	TGCAGTGCTCGAGGGCGCTTGGGGAATGAGCAGTTCTTC
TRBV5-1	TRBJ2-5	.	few	CASSHGTYEETQYF	TGCGCCAGCAGCCACGGGACTTACGAGGAGACCCAGTACTTC
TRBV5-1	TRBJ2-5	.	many	CASSLAGGETQYF	TGTGCCAGCAGTTTAGCTGGCGGAGAGACCCAGTACTTC
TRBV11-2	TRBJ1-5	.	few	CASSLGEGRGNQPQHF	TGTGCCAGCAGCTTGGGAGAGGGGCGGGGGAATCAGCCCCAGCATTTT
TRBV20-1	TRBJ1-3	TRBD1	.	CSAENRGAGNTIYF	TGCAGTGCTGAGAACAGGGGGGCTGGAAACACCATATATTTT
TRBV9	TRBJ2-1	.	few	CASSGQQQFF	TGTGCCAGCAGCGGGCAACAGCAGTTCTTC
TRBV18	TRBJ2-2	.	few	CASSPGAPRNTGELFF	TGTGCCAGCTCACCAGGGGCCCCCCGGAACACCGGGGAGCTGTTTTTT
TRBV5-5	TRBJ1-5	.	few	CASTESGGLFNQPQHF	TGTGCCAGCACAGAGTCGGGGGGGCTGTTCAATCAGCCCCAGCATTTT
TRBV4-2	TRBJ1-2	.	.	CASSQDPYRYTF	TGTGCCAGCAGCCAAGACCCTTACCGCTACACCTTC
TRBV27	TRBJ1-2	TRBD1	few	CASSEQGYGYTF	TGTGCCAGCAGTGAACAGGGGTATGGCTACACCTTC
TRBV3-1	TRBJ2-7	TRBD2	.	CASSPRLAGPYEQHF	TGTGCCAGCAGCCCCCGACTAGCGGGTCCCTACGAGCAGCACTTC
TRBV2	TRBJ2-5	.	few	CASRGPVVETQYF	TGTGCCAGCAGGGGTCCGGTGGTGGAGACCCAGTACTTC
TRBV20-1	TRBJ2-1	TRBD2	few	CSARETSGINEQFF	TGCAGTGCTAGAGAAACTAGCGGGATCAATGAGCAGTTCTTC
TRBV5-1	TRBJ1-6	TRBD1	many	CASSAGQGGSPLHF	TGCGCCAGCAGCGCGGGACAGGGGGGTTCACCCCTCCACTTT
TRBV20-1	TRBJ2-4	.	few	CSVDSLAKNIQYF	TGCAGTGTGGACAGTTTAGCCAAAAACATTCAGTACTTC